This T cell receptor beta chain was observed in a study of cytomegalovirus exposure and HLA in healthy donors (dated by TCRdb to the late 2010s). In terms of the full investigation: According to an earlier analysis of 450 to 650 of the donors, about 179 million T cells yielded 117 million unique TCR beta sequences and less than 300 Gb of sequence data. An early release covering roughly 640 HLA-typed donors comprised about 300 gigabases of sequencing data and around 85 million unique TCR sequences. Of the roughly 400 genotyped donors, approximately 83% fell in the genetic ancestry cluster associated with self-reported Caucasian donors. The study aimed to test whether cataloging public T cell receptors could reveal signatures of past pathogen exposure. The study used immunosequencing to profile the T cell repertoires of around 600 subjects and linked those repertoires to cytomegalovirus serostatus. In addition to the first cohort of about 650 subjects, a separate validation cohort of approximately 130 different subjects was used. The study combined high-throughput TCR immunosequencing, statistical association of individual TCRs with disease status, and machine learning to predict cytomegalovirus infection status. To study patterns of TCR occurrence, a later analysis re-analyzed previously published TCR beta repertoires from around 670 donors and added high-resolution HLA genotyping. The later analysis used no new phenotypic data to find candidate immune exposures, relying instead on TCR beta sequences and their occurrence across donors. An earlier analysis of nearly 600 of the donors applied high-throughput TCR beta sequencing to assess whether each TCR beta V gene segment acted as functional or pseudogenic. Donor age, sex, ethnicity and CMV serostatus were compiled together with the repertoire data. In a later genetic analysis, genome-wide SNP genotypes for about 65% of the 666 donors were used, and that subset was treated as a discovery cohort. Every repertoire in the discovery cohort had been generated on one and the same sequencing platform. Both class I and class II loci were covered by HLA typing, at four-digit resolution. Typing coverage varied by locus: about 620-630 donors for A, B, C, DRB1 and DQB1; under 550 for DQA1; more than 600 for DPA1; approximately 450 for DPB1. Because of strong linkage in the cohort, five DR-DQ haplotypes were treated as single units for association and clustering. On average, about 240,000 unique TCR beta nucleotide sequences were sequenced per donor among 300 to 500 genotyped donors of the cohort, with 15% to 20% of those sequences being non-productive. Results the study describes overall, beyond this receptor: In a later analysis, HLA-associated TCR beta chains showed more clonal expansion and lower generation probabilities than non-associated chains that were equally common. Because counts were too low, roughly 18 rarely observed V segments, including chromosome 9 orphons, were left out of the earlier analysis of about 500 of the donors. According to the authors, the approach could potentially be generalized to other disease states and immunological phenotypes. A later analysis found that most CMV-associated TCR beta chains appeared HLA-restricted, with HLA associations seemingly driven largely by CMV exposure. Because HLA typing was unavailable for some donors at each locus, only the typed subset was used in association tests. Linkage disequilibrium might explain the correlated functional status among segregating V segments, but an unknown experimental factor could not be excluded. In the study, about 150 TCR beta chains were listed as associated with cytomegalovirus. Presence/absence analyses assumed roughly uniform sequencing depth across donors, an assumption that may not hold. An earlier analysis of 587 of the donors showed that most TCR beta V segments appeared in productive rearrangements either about 87% or about 30% of the time, which broadly matched IMGT annotations. A later analysis reported that several top co-occurrence clusters appeared linked to parvovirus B19, influenza, CMV and Epstein-Barr virus. A later analysis found that TCR association rates varied across HLA loci, with DRB1 alleles showing the most associated TCRs and HLA-C alleles the fewest. In a later analysis, about 16,000 TCR beta sequences were associated with specific HLA alleles at a false discovery rate of 0.05. In a later genetic analysis, a missense DCLRE1C variant was associated with V-gene and J-gene trimming of TCR beta chains, and the association was replicated in an independent cohort. Some IMGT-functional V segments, including TRBV6-2 and TRBV6-3, could not be distinguished by the 87-base-pair reads and were therefore excluded. Cytomegalovirus status was reported to be diagnosed by the classifier with high specificity and sensitivity in both the original and validation cohorts. For the cohort, immune exposure information was limited to CMV serostatus. Three of the identified cytomegalovirus-associated TCR beta chains were confirmed in vitro to be specific for cytomegalovirus antigens. Only TCR beta chains were sequenced in this cohort, and the absence of alpha or paired-chain data limited detectable features. The sequencing pipeline was judged likely to have produced a cluster of highly shared sequence variants as a technical artifact. Across donors, most TCR sequences were observed very rarely, whereas some public TCRs were present in many individuals. A further reported finding was that TCR beta sequences accurately predicted the HLA-A and HLA-B alleles for most subjects in the first cohort. When HLA alleles, especially DR and DQ, strongly co-occurred, TCR associations were difficult to assign to individual alleles. According to a later genetic analysis, donors in an Asian-associated ancestry cluster had fewer N-insertions in productive TCRs than the approximately 630-donor mean.

The library was obtained by the immunoSEQ multiplex PCR assay. The multiplex PCR relied on a mix of 60 forward primers for TCR Vbeta segments and 13 reverse primers for TCR Jbeta segments. Amplification of the CDR3 region of rearranged TCR beta genes was performed with a multiplex PCR assay on genomic DNA. The amplified TCR beta libraries were sequenced on the Illumina HiSeq System as 87-base-pair reads. Concerning the study's data processing: In a later analysis, 80 million or so unique TCR beta chains were counted across the 500 to 850 repertoires, and about 9.9 million of these chains were shared by at least two donors. A nearest-neighbor algorithm error-corrected the raw reads and collapsed the reads into unique sequences, merging closely related sequences to remove PCR and sequencing errors. V, D and J gene segments were assigned by aligning CDR3 sequences to IMGT reference sequences. Each retained sequence needed at least a six-nucleotide match to both a V gene segment and a J gene segment. Rearrangements were classified as productive when the CDR3 lacked stop codons and remained in frame with V and J, and all other rearrangements were classified as non-productive. Following IMGT convention, CDR3 was defined as the stretch from the second conserved V-encoded cysteine up to the conserved J-encoded phenylalanine. The earlier analysis of about 590 of the donors excluded sequences that lacked an unambiguous match to a single V gene segment. An earlier analysis of roughly 590 of the donors called V segments functional above 56.7% productive rearrangements and segregating when the between-donor standard deviation exceeded 5%. A statistical classification framework was built to diagnose cytomegalovirus status from the catalog of TCR beta chain sequences. In a later analysis, V and J genes were assigned by comparing TCR nucleotide sequences against IMGT/GENE-DB human TR gene sequences. The TCRdist pipeline was used in a later analysis to assign CDR3 sequences and most-parsimonious VDJ recombination scenarios. In a later analysis, each TCR beta chain was defined by its CDR3 amino acid sequence together with its V-gene family, and reads without a unique V-gene family were excluded. To address suspected cross-contamination and a sequencing artifact, a later analysis removed over 500 highly shared, low-generation-probability nucleotide sequences. In a later analysis, a clonal expansion index for each public chain was calculated from normalized within-repertoire ranks of inferred template counts. Generation probabilities in a later analysis came from a VDJ recombination model fitted to out-of-frame rearrangements, and those results were checked against IGoR. A later analysis scored TCR-TCR, TCR-HLA and TCR-CMV co-occurrence with hypergeometric tests, applying a repertoire-size bias correction to TCR pairs. In a later analysis, false discovery rates were estimated by permuting HLA or CMV assignments 20 times. In a later analysis, co-occurring TCRs were grouped using DBSCAN, with TCRdist sequence similarity added in when clustering inside HLA-allele-positive subsets. Repertoires with fewer than 30,000 or more than 120,000 public chains were left out of co-occurrence clustering, as were roughly five repertoires with anomalous nucleotide sharing. TCRdb re-hosts the immuneACCESS table, in-frame sequences only. Its copies lack some clones; in the studies checked, an unresolved V gene accounts for under half of them, and the cause for the rest is not known. Clone size and V and J calls were adopted from that table, with D and trimming inferred from the DNA. The sample includes 60,000 to 90,000 clones, with 65% to 70% observed a single time. Of the sample, 6% to 9.5% is held by the ten largest clones.

V loses 2 bases, J loses 1 base, and the germline ends lie 12 bases apart. CDR1 is given as MNHNS and CDR2 as SASEGT, both from the germline V gene. The CDR3 numbers 16 residues from cysteine through phenylalanine. Solely the CDR3 DNA is kept, with 48 bases framed from the first base. This clone was detected only once. Its antigen is currently not known. Within one base of it there is no much larger clone, and no base qualities were kept. The cohort comprised some 700 healthy bone marrow donors. At the time of sampling, all cohort members were nominally healthy, though unrecorded immune exposures were likely present. The donor tested CMV seropositive, placing the donor among the 250 to 350 seropositive members of the cohort. Every donor gave a peripheral blood sample, and the peripheral blood mononuclear cells from that sample were used for TCR beta sequencing. The Qiagen DNeasy Blood Extraction Kit was used to extract genomic DNA from the blood cell samples.

The chain couples TRBV6-1 to TRBJ1-5; a tentative D call is TRBD1 (5 bases match). The sequence was collected from a man aged 40-49 years in good health and CMV-seropositive. The specimen was PBMCs. The bases read TGTGCCAGCAGTGAACAGGGCACTGTGAGCAATCAGCCCCAGCATTTT. This yields the protein CASSEQGTVSNQPQHF.